The 21 T cell receptor beta chains in this list originate from one sample, sequenced in a study of Ad26.COV2.S vaccination and SARS-CoV-2 variants. Specified treatment: about 20 received Ad26.COV2.S at low or high dose, single or two shots; several received placebo; per-sample allocation not given. Day 63 after the first injection of vaccine or placebo was the sampling time. Method: immunoSEQ multiplex PCR; TCRdb's copy keeps in-frame clones and lacks some. The sample consists of a few hundred thousand clones, less than 95% of them appearing once. Sequencing used peripheral blood, obtained in a trial of Ad26.COV2.S vaccine versus placebo. These TCRs come from a person between 18 and 65 years old who received the Ad26.COV2.S COVID-19 vaccine or a placebo.

The chain recombines TRBV30 with TRBJ1-1; 8 bases line up with TRBD1. Trimming removed 7 bases from V and 10 bases from J; junction bases left unmatched: 8. The CDR3 is 11 amino acids. Germline V gene sequence: CDR1 GTSNPN, CDR2 SVGIG (reference sequence). CDR3 in DNA: TGTGCCTTCCGAACAGGGGGGCGAGCTTTCTTT. Its protein is CAFRTGGRAFF.

This sequence joins TRBV6-5 and TRBJ1-6; no clear D. CDR1 and CDR2 (germline): MNHEY, SVGAGI. The CDR3 is 13 residues long. V lost 8 bases, J lost 5 bases, and 10 bases lay in between. The CDR3 protein is CASWREDNSPLHF. The DNA for the CDR3 is TGTGCCAGCTGGAGGGAAGATAATTCACCCCTCCACTTT.

This clone was seen once. This chain joins TRBV24-1 and TRBJ2-1, with no clear D. CDR1 is KGHDR and CDR2 is SFDVKD in the germline V gene. V lost 4 bases, J lost 10 bases, and 7 bases lay in between. CDR3 size: 11 residues. The CDR3 loop is CATSESIEQFF. CDR3 nucleotides: TGTGCCACCAGTGAAAGTATAGAGCAGTTCTTC.

This clone has a single count. This chain joins TRBV20-1 and TRBJ1-5; the D gene is possibly TRBD1 (5 bases). V lost 3 bases, J lost 5 bases, and 8 bases lay in between. The CDR3 consists of 12 residues. Germline lookup yields CDR1 DFQATT and CDR2 SNEGSKA (reference sequence). CDR3 nucleotides: TGCAGTGCTAGTCAAGGGGATCAGCCCCAGCATTTT. Translating it yields CSASQGDQPQHF.

This clone was seen just once. This chain links TRBV10-3 with TRBJ2-7, with D perhaps matching TRBD1 (5 bases). Germline V gives CDR1 ENHRY, CDR2 SYGVKD. The CDR3 loop spans 14 amino acids. Deletions cut 1 base from V and 1 base from J, with 8 bases between. The CDR3 DNA reads TGTGCCATCAGTGAGTTTCAGGGTTCCTACGAGCAGTACTTC. Translated: CAISEFQGSYEQYF.

The chain has TRBV15 and TRBJ2-5; perhaps TRBD2 as D (5 bases). Germline CDR1 reads LNHNV; CDR2 reads YYDKDF (reference sequence). Trimming removed 0 bases at V and 5 bases at J, with 16 bases between. This CDR3 spans 16 amino acids. This CDR3 reads CATSRDKANSGETQYF. The CDR3 DNA is TGTGCCACCAGCAGAGATAAGGCGAATTCGGGGGAGACCCAGTACTTC.

The chain has TRBV2 and TRBJ2-1; 7 bases map to TRBD1. The CDR3 totals 18 residues. With 6 bases clipped from V and 0 bases from J, the junction kept 14 bases outside the gene matches. In germline, CDR1 is SNHLY, CDR2 FYNNEI. The CDR3 region is CASRQGVSSLSSYNEQFF. Here the CDR3 DNA reads TGTGCCAGCAGGCAGGGGGTTTCGTCCCTAAGCTCCTACAATGAGCAGTTCTTC.

The rearrangement joins TRBV18 to TRBJ2-5; D possibly corresponds to TRBD1 (6 bases). The CDR3 has 15 amino acids. Trimming left V 3 bases short and J 2 bases short, with 13 bases between. From germline, CDR1 is KGHSH and CDR2 LQKENI. In nucleotides, the CDR3 is TGTGCCAGCTCACCTCAAAACAGGGCGCAAGAGACCCAGTACTTC. This gives the protein CASSPQNRAQETQYF.

This sequence joins TRBV5-4 and TRBJ1-3, with D maybe TRBD1 (5 bases). The CDR3 length is 15 residues. Trimming shortened V by 4 bases and J by 0 bases, and 11 bases separated the two germline ends. The germline V gene has CDR1 SGHNT and CDR2 YYREEE (reference sequence). DNA for the CDR3: TGTGCCAGCAGCCCGGGACGGTCCTCTGGAAACACCATATATTTT. It is translated as CASSPGRSSGNTIYF.

This chain joins TRBV15 and TRBJ2-1; 7 bases map to TRBD2. The CDR3 runs to 15 residues. Germline CDR1 LNHNV, CDR2 YYDKDF (reference sequence). J was trimmed by 6 bases and V by 1 base; bases with no gene match: 6. CDR3 region: CATSRVAGDRNEQFF. For the CDR3, the DNA is TGTGCCACCAGCAGAGTTGCGGGAGATCGCAATGAGCAGTTCTTC. Looking up the rest from reference TRBV15 and TRBJ2-1 gives the full variable domain: DAMVIQNPRYQVTQFGKPVTLSCSQTLNHNVMYWYQQKSSQAPKLLFHYYDKDFNNEADTPDNFQSRRPNTSFCFLDIRSPGLGDTAMYLCATSRVAGDRNEQFFGPGTRLTVL.

The chain has TRBV29-1 and TRBJ2-7, with 7 positions matching TRBD2. Germline V lookup: CDR1 SQVTM, CDR2 ANQGSEA. V lost 7 bases and J lost 0; bases outside the gene matches: 3. This CDR3 spans 12 amino acids. CDR3 region: CSAGGSSYEQYF. CDR3 sequence (DNA): TGCAGCGCTGGCGGGAGCTCCTACGAGCAGTACTTC.

The chain joins TRBV28 to TRBJ2-1, with TRBD2 matching 9 bases. Germline V gene lookup returns CDR1 MDHEN and CDR2 SYDVKM. The V segment lost 5 bases and the J segment 4 bases; nucleotides outside the gene matches: 9. The CDR3 loop spans 16 amino acids. CDR3 loop: CASSPTTSGSYNEQFF. CDR3 sequence (DNA): TGTGCCAGCAGTCCAACTACTAGCGGGTCTTACAATGAGCAGTTCTTC.

V usage is TRBV30 and J usage is TRBJ2-7, with D unclear. The V gene lost 1 base and the J gene lost 6 bases, with 28 bases spanning the gap. Germline V gene sequence: CDR1 GTSNPN, CDR2 SVGIG (reference sequence). The CDR3 runs 18 residues. The CDR3 reads CAWSEHVPNGFWPLEQYF. In DNA, the CDR3 is TGTGCCTGGAGTGAACATGTACCCAACGGGTTTTGGCCCCTCGAGCAGTACTTC.

The V and J genes are TRBV15 and TRBJ2-3, with D possibly TRBD2 on 7 matching bases. Trimming stripped 0 bases from V and 2 bases from J, with 15 bases between. Germline CDR1 LNHNV, CDR2 YYDKDF (reference sequence). The CDR3 runs 17 residues. The CDR3 region is CATSRDGGGPLTDTQYF. CDR3 DNA sequence: TGTGCCACCAGCAGAGATGGGGGGGGCCCTCTCACAGATACGCAGTATTTT. Full variable domain (rest looked up from reference TRBV15 and TRBJ2-3): DAMVIQNPRYQVTQFGKPVTLSCSQTLNHNVMYWYQQKSSQAPKLLFHYYDKDFNNEADTPDNFQSRRPNTSFCFLDIRSPGLGDTAMYLCATSRDGGGPLTDTQYFGPGTRLTVL.

This chain joins TRBV4-1 and TRBJ2-5, with D maybe TRBD2 (5 bases). V was trimmed by 4 bases and J by 3 bases, leaving 15 bases between them. The germline CDR1 and CDR2 sequences are MGHRA and YSYEKL. The CDR3 length is 15 residues. The CDR3 reads CASSREQAGEETQYF. The CDR3 DNA reads as TGCGCCAGCAGCCGGGAGCAGGCCGGGGAAGAGACCCAGTACTTC.

The genes are TRBV19 and TRBJ1-1; D gene uncertain. Germline V gene lookup returns CDR1 LNHDA and CDR2 SQIVND (reference sequence). The V end was cut by 0 bases, the J end by 3 bases, with 8 bases between. There are 14 residues in the CDR3. The chain's CDR3 is CASSIEVGYTEAFF. As DNA, the CDR3 is TGTGCCAGTAGTATAGAAGTGGGATACACTGAAGCTTTCTTT.

The chain links TRBV7-6 to TRBJ2-2; no definite D call. The V gene's germline CDR1 is SGHVS and CDR2 FNYEAQ. There are 17 residues in the CDR3. With 1 base removed from V and 1 base from J, the gap between germline ends came to 13 bases. CDR3 sequence (DNA): TGTGCCAGCAGCTTAGATAGAGCACCCCAGAACACCGGGGAGCTGTTTTTT. This sequence encodes CASSLDRAPQNTGELFF.

The chain recombines TRBV7-2 with TRBJ1-1, with 7 bases aligning to TRBD1. V was clipped by 3 bases and J by 6 bases; unmatched bases: 16. Germline V gene lookup returns CDR1 SGHTA and CDR2 FQGNSA. The CDR3 spans 17 residues. For the CDR3, the DNA is TGTGCCAGCAGCTTGGGCCCCTTCAGGACAGGTTCAGCTGAAGCTTTCTTT. As protein: CASSLGPFRTGSAEAFF.

The rearrangement links TRBV5-4 to TRBJ2-3, with D unresolved. V was shortened by 1 base and J by 6 bases, with 6 bases between the two germline ends. The CDR3 extends over 12 amino acids. CDR1 SGHNT and CDR2 YYREEE come from the germline V gene (reference sequence). The CDR3 nucleotides read TGTGCCAGCAGCTTGATACAGGATACGCAGTATTTT. Translated: CASSLIQDTQYF.

The genes are TRBV27 and TRBJ1-4, with D perhaps matching TRBD1 (6 bases). With 6 bases removed from V and 4 bases from J, the gap between germline ends came to 18 bases. Germline CDR1 is MNHEY and CDR2 is SMNVEV (reference sequence). This CDR3 contains 16 residues. This chain's CDR3 is CASRTGGPPNNEKLFF. Written as DNA, the CDR3 is TGTGCCAGCAGGACCGGGGGGCCTCCAAATAATGAAAAACTGTTTTTT.

The rearrangement uses TRBV7-6 and TRBJ1-3; tentative D call: TRBD1 (5 bases). The CDR3 is made up of 15 amino acids. Germline lookup yields CDR1 SGHVS and CDR2 FNYEAQ. V was shortened by 4 bases and J by 0 bases, with 10 bases between the two germline ends. In nucleotides, the CDR3 is TGTGCCAGCAGCTCCTCGGGGGACTCTGGAAACACCATATATTTT. Protein product: CASSSSGDSGNTIYF.